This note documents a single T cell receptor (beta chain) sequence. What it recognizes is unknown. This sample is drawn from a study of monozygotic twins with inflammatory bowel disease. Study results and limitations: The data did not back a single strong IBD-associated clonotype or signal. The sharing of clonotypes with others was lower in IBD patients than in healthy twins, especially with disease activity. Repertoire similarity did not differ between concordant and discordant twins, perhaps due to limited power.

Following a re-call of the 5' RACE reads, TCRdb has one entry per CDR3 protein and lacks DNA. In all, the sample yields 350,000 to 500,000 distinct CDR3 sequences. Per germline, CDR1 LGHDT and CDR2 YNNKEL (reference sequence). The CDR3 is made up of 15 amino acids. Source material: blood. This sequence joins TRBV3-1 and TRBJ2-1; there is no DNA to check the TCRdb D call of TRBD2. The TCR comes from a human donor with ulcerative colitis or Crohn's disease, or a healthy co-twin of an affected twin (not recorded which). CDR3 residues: CASSQVATHGNEQFF.